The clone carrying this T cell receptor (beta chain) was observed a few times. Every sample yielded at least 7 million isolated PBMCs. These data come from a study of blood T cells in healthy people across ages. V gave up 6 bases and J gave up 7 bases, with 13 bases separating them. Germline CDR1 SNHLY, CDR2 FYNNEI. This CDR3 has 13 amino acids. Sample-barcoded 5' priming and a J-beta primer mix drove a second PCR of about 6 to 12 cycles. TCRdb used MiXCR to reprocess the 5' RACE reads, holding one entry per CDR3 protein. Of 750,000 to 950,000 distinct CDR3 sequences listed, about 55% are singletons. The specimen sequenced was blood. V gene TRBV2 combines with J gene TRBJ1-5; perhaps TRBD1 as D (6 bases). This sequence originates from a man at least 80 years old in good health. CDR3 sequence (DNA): TGTGCCAGCAGACCTGGACAGCTCCAGCCCCAGCATTTT. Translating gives CASRPGQLQPQHF.